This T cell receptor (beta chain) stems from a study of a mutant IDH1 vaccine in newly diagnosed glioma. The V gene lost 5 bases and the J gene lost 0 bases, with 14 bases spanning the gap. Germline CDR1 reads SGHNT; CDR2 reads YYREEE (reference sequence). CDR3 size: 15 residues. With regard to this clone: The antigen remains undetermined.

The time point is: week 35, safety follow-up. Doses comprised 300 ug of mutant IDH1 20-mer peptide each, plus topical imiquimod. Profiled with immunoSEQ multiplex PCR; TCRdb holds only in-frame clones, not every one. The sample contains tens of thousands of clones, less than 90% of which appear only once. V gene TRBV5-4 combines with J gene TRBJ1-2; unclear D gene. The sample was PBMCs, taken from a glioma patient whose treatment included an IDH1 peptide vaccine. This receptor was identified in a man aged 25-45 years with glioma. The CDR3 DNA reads TGTGCCAGCAGGCAAACAGCCAAAACTAACTATGGCTACACCTTC. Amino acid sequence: CASRQTAKTNYGYTF.